One sample yielded the 25 T cell receptor beta chains listed below, sequenced in a study of CXCR3-negative and CXCR3-positive naive CD8 T cells. The study, taken as a whole, reports: CXCR3-negative naive cells had less hydrophobic TRB CDR3s than did CXCR3-positive naive cells.

No antigens are known for them. The libraries of TRB cDNA were constructed through 5' RACE using UMI labels. TCRdb re-called the 5' RACE reads and catalogs CDR3 proteins one per entry, DNA excluded. Its table lists thousands of distinct CDR3 sequences. Material for sequencing was naive CXCR3+ CD8+ T cells from blood. This sample's subset: CD45RO-CCR7+CD27+CD95- naive CD8+ T cells expressing CXCR3 (TNR3+). The receptors derive from a human donor in good health. Some clones in this sample may be carry-over from other donors' samples.

This chain uses TRBV23-1 with TRBJ2-7; TCRdb picks TRBD1, but there is no DNA to check that call. TRBV23-1 is known as an ORF, though its function is uncertain. The CDR3 has 15 amino acids. This chain's CDR3 is CASRYSGQGTYEQYF.

CDR3 protein: CASSGLADETQYF. This chain connects TRBV6-2 or TRBV6-3 to TRBJ2-5; TCRdb reports TRBD2, a call that lacks DNA to check it against. From germline, CDR1 is MNHEY and CDR2 SVGEGT. The CDR3 length is 13 residues.

The chain has TRBV25-1 and TRBJ2-5; the TCRdb D gene call, TRBD1, has no DNA to confirm it. Germline values: CDR1 MGHDK, CDR2 SYGVNS. This CDR3 region has 15 residues. The CDR3: CASSAWTGREETQYF.

This clonotype registers medium-sized by frequency. This chain joins TRBV29-1 and TRBJ2-1; checking the TCRdb D call of TRBD2 is not possible without DNA. This CDR3 contains 13 residues. Germline CDR1 is SQVTM and CDR2 is ANQGSEA. The CDR3 reads CSVERAPYNEQFF.

Its frequency marks this clonotype as medium-sized (0.01 to 0.1%). The gene calls are TRBV10-3 and TRBJ1-1. This CDR3 has 13 residues. Germline CDR1 ENHRY, CDR2 SYGVKD. Here the CDR3 reads CAIRVSTNTEAFF.

This clonotype ranks as medium-sized in terms of frequency. The CDR3 loop reads CASSYAGQGTYEQYF. The chain carries TRBV7-2 and TRBJ2-7; TCRdb gives TRBD1 as the D gene, but with no DNA this cannot be confirmed. Germline CDR1 reads SGHTA; CDR2 reads FQGNSA. The CDR3 extends over 15 amino acids.

Measured by frequency, this clonotype is medium-sized. The V and J genes are TRBV4-1 and TRBJ1-1; the D call from TCRdb, TRBD1, cannot be confirmed without DNA. CDR1 and CDR2 from the germline V gene are MGHRA and YSYEKL. The CDR3 is 17 residues long. CDR3 sequence: CASSQQGQGNPSTEAFF.

This rearrangement joins TRBV21-1 to TRBJ1-6; TCRdb selects TRBD1, and the lack of DNA leaves this call unchecked. TRBV21-1 is labeled a pseudogene. This CDR3 has 14 residues. CDR3: CASNPGQGNSPLNF.

The chain links TRBV29-1 to TRBJ2-3; TCRdb's D call of TRBD1 is untestable without DNA. Germline V gene lookup returns CDR1 SQVTM and CDR2 ANQGSEA. The CDR3 spans 15 residues. CDR3 sequence reads: CSVDGWGTPTDTQYF.

This clonotype is classed as medium-sized by frequency. CDR3 protein: CASSLWEGIAKNIQYF. The gene calls are TRBV7-2 and TRBJ2-4; absent DNA, TCRdb's TRBD2 call cannot be checked. The germline V gene has CDR1 SGHTA and CDR2 FQGNSA. This CDR3 has 16 residues.

The chain carries TRBV20-1 and TRBJ2-7; without DNA, the TCRdb call of TRBD1 cannot be checked. Germline V gene lookup returns CDR1 DFQATT and CDR2 SNEGSKA (reference sequence). This CDR3 is 15 amino acids long. CDR3 sequence: CSARDELEPLYEQYF.

The chain is built from TRBV15 and TRBJ2-3. This CDR3 comprises 15 residues. Germline CDR1 and CDR2: LNHNV and YYDKDF (reference sequence). CDR3 sequence reads: CATSRDIASTDTQYF.

The chain joins TRBV29-1 to TRBJ2-5. CDR3 length: 14 residues. In germline, CDR1 is SQVTM, CDR2 ANQGSEA. Here the CDR3 reads CSVARTDDQATQYF.

The chain couples TRBV6-6 to TRBJ2-2. The germline CDR1 and CDR2 sequences are MNHNY and SVGAGI (reference sequence). CDR3 length: 13 amino acids. CDR3: CASSYPGAGELFF.

V and J are TRBV28 and TRBJ1-5; TCRdb indicates TRBD1, and absent DNA this call remains unverified. CDR1 is MDHEN, CDR2 SYDVKM, per germline. The length of the CDR3 is 16 residues. CDR3: CASSSPGTVSNQPQHF.

The V call is TRBV25-1, the J call TRBJ2-1; TCRdb outputs TRBD1, but without DNA this stays unchecked. Germline CDR1 and CDR2: MGHDK and SYGVNS. The CDR3 extends over 14 amino acids. The CDR3 spells CASSERTGYNEQFF. Based on the CDR3 plus reference TRBV25-1 and TRBJ2-1, the full variable domain is EADIYQTPRYLVIGTGKKITLECSQTMGHDKMYWYQQDPGMELHLIHYSYGVNSTEKGDLSSESTVSRIRTEHFPLTLESARPSHTSQYLCASSERTGYNEQFFGPGTRLTVL.

Measured by frequency, this clonotype is medium-sized. The rearrangement links TRBV7-2 to TRBJ1-5. This CDR3 is 12 amino acids long. Germline values: CDR1 SGHTA, CDR2 FQGNSA. The CDR3 sequence: CATSDYNQPQHF.

J is TRBJ2-3 and V is TRBV20-1. The CDR3 consists of 11 residues. CDR1 is DFQATT and CDR2 is SNEGSKA in the germline V gene (reference sequence). The CDR3 sequence: CSARGSDTQYF.

This clonotype is identified as medium-sized (0.01 to 0.1%) from frequency. This chain joins TRBV6-5 and TRBJ2-7; checking the TCRdb D call of TRBD2 is not possible without DNA. Germline V CDR1 and CDR2: MNHEY, SVGAGI. The CDR3 is made up of 17 amino acids. CDR3 in amino acids: CASSYSSRFREAGEQYF.

This sequence joins TRBV7-9 and TRBJ1-1; TCRdb names TRBD1, which stays unverified in the absence of DNA. This CDR3 region has 14 residues. Per germline, CDR1 SEHNR and CDR2 FQNEAQ (reference sequence). This CDR3 is CASSSLGENTEAFF.

V usage is TRBV19 and J usage is TRBJ1-5; as DNA is missing, the TRBD1 call by TCRdb cannot be tested. CDR3 length: 13 amino acids. The germline V gene has CDR1 LNHDA and CDR2 SQIVND (reference sequence). CDR3 loop: CASSRGGNQPQHF.

The chain carries TRBV7-9 and TRBJ2-3; the TCRdb D gene call, TRBD1, has no DNA to confirm it. Germline V gene data show CDR1 as SEHNR and CDR2 as FQNEAQ (reference sequence). This CDR3 has 15 residues. CDR3 sequence: CASSSARGRTDTQYF.

According to its frequency, this clonotype is medium-sized. The chain carries TRBV10-3 and TRBJ2-5; the TCRdb D gene call, TRBD2, has no DNA to confirm it. Germline loops: CDR1 ENHRY, CDR2 SYGVKD. CDR3 length equals 15 residues. CDR3 in amino acids: CAISEGTSGQETQYF.

This sequence joins TRBV9 and TRBJ2-2; TCRdb's D gene call, TRBD2, goes unchecked for lack of DNA. Germline-derived CDR1 and CDR2 are SGDLS and YYNGEE. The CDR3 extends over 15 amino acids. The CDR3: CASSRGRKNTGELFF.

Judged by frequency, this clonotype is medium-sized (0.01 to 0.1%). The V call is TRBV5-5, the J call TRBJ2-7; TCRdb outputs TRBD1, but without DNA this stays unchecked. The CDR3 sequence is 15 residues long. Germline values: CDR1 SGHKS, CDR2 YYEKEE (reference sequence). CDR3 loop: CASSLPDRELYEQYF.